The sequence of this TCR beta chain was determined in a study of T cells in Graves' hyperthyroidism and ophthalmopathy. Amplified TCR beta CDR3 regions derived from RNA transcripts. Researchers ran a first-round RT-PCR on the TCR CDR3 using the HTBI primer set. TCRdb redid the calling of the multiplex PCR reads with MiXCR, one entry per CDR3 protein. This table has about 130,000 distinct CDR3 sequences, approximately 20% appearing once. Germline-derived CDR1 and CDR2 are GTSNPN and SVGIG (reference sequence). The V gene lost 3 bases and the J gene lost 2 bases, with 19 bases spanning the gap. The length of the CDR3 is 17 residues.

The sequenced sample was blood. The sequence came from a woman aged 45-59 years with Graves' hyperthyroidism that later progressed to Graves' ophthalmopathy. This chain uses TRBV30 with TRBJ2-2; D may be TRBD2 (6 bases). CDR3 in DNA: TGTGCCTGGAGCCCTAGGGTTGGCGGGGATAACACCGGGGAGCTGTTTTTT. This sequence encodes CAWSPRVGGDNTGELFF.